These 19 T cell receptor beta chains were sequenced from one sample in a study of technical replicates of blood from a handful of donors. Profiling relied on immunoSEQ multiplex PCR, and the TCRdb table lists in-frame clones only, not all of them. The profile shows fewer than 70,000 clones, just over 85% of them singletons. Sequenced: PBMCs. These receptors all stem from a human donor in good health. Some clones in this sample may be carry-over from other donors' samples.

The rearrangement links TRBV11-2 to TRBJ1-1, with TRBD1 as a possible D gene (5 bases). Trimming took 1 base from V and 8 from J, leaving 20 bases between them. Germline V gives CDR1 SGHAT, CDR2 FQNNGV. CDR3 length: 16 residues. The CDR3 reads CASSLVGHDRRQEAFF. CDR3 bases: TGTGCCAGCAGCTTAGTTGGACACGACAGAAGACAAGAAGCTTTCTTT.

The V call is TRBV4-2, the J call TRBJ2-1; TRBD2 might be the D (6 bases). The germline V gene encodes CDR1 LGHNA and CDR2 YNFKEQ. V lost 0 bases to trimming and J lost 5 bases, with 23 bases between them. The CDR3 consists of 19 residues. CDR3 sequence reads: CASSQEASAQTTSHNEQFF. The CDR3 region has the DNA TGTGCCAGCAGCCAAGAAGCTAGCGCACAAACAACGTCCCACAATGAGCAGTTCTTC.

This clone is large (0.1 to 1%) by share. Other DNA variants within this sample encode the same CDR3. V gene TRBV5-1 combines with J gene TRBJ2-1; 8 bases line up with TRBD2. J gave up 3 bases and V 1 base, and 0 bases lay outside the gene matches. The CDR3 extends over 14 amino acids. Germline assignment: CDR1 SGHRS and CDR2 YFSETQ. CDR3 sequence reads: CASSLSGGYNEQFF. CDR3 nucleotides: TGCGCCAGCAGCTTGAGCGGGGGCTACAATGAGCAGTTCTTC.

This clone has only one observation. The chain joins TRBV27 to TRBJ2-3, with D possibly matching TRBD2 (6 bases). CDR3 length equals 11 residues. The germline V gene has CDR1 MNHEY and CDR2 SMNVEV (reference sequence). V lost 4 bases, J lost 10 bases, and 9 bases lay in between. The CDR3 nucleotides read TGTGCCAGCAGTTCGGAGGGTGCGCAGTATTTT. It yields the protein CASSSEGAQYF.

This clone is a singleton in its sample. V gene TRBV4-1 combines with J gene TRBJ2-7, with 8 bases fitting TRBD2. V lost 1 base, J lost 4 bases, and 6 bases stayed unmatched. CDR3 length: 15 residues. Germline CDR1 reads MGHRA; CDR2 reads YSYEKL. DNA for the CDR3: TGCGCCAGCAGCCAAGGGTTAGCGGGATTTTACGAGCAGTACTTC. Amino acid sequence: CASSQGLAGFYEQYF.

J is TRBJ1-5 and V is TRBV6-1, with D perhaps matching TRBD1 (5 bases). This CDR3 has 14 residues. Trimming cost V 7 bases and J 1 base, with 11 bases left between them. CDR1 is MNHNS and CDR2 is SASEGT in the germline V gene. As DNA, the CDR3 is TGTGCCAGCACGGTCGGGGGAAGCAATCAGCCCCAGCATTTT. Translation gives CASTVGGSNQPQHF.

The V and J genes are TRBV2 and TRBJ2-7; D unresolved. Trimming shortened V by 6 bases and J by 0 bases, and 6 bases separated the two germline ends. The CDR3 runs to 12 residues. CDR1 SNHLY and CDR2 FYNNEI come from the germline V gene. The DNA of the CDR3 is TGTGCCAGCAGGGCGGACTCCTACGAGCAGTACTTC. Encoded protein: CASRADSYEQYF.

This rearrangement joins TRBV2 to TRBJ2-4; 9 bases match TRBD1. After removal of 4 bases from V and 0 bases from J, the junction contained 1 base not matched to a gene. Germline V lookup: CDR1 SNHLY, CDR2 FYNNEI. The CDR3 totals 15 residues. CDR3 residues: CASSVTGGAKNIQYF. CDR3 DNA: TGTGCCAGCAGTGTGACAGGGGGAGCCAAAAACATTCAGTACTTC. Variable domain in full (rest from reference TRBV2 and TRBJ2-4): EPEVTQTPSHQVTQMGQEVILRCVPISNHLYFYWYRQILGQKVEFLVSFYNNEISEKSEIFDDQFSVERPDGSNFTLKIRSTKLEDSAMYFCASSVTGGAKNIQYFGAGTRLSVL.

CDR3 DNA sequence: TGTGCCAGCAGCACGGGACTAGCGGGAGCGGATACGCAGTATTTT. The encoded protein is CASSTGLAGADTQYF. The chain uses TRBV21-1 and TRBJ2-3; the DNA was not compared with TRBD2, the D call given in the table. TRBV21-1 has pseudogene status. This CDR3 is 15 amino acids long.

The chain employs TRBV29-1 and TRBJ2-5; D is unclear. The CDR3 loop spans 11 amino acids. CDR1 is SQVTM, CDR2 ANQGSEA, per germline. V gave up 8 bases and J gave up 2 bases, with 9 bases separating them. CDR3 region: CSLTRQETQYF. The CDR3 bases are TGCAGCCTGACGAGGCAAGAGACCCAGTACTTC.

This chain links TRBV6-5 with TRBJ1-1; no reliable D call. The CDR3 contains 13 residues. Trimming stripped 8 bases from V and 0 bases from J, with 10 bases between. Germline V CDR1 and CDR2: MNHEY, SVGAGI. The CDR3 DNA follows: TGTGCCAGCCGCACTAGGATGAACACTGAAGCTTTCTTT. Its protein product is CASRTRMNTEAFF.

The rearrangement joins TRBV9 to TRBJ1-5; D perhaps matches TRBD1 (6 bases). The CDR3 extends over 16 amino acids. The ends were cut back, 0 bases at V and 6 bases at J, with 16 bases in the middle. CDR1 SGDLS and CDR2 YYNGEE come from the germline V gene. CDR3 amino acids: CASSVGEGGGGQPQHF. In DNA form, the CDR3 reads TGTGCCAGCAGCGTAGGTGAGGGGGGGGGAGGTCAGCCCCAGCATTTT.

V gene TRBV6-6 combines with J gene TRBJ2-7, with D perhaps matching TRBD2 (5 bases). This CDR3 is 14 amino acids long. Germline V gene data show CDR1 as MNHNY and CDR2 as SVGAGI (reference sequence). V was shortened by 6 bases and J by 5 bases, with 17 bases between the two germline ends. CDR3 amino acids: CASSPLRGGNEQYF. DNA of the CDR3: TGTGCCAGCAGCCCCCTCCGAGGAGGAAACGAGCAGTACTTC.

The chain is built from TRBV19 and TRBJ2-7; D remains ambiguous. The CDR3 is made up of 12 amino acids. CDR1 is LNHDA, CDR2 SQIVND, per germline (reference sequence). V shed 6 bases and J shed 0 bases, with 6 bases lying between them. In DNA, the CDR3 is TGTGCCAGTAGCCGTTCCTCCTACGAGCAGTACTTC. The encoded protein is CASSRSSYEQYF.

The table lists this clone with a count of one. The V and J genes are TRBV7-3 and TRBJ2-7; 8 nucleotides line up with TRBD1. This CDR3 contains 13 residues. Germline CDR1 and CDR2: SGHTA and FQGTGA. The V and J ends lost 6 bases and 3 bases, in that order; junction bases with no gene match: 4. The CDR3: CASSQTGGYEQYF. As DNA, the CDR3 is TGTGCCAGCAGTCAAACAGGGGGCTACGAGCAGTACTTC.

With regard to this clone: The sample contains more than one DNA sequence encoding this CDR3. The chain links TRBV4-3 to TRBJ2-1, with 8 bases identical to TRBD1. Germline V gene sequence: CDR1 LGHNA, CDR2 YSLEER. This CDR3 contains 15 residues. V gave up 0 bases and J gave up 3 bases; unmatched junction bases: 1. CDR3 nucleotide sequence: TGCGCCAGCAGCCAAGAAACAGGGGGCTACAATGAGCAGTTCTTC. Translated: CASSQETGGYNEQFF.

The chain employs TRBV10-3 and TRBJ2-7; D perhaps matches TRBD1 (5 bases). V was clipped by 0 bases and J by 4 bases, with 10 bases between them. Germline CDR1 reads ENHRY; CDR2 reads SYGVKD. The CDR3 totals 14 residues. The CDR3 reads CAISESWGSYEQYF. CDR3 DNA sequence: TGTGCCATCAGTGAGTCGTGGGGCTCATACGAGCAGTACTTC.

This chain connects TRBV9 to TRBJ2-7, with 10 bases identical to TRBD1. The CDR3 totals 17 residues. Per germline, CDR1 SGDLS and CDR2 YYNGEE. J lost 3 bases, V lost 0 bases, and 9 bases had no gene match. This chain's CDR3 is CASSVGTGGFNFYEQYF. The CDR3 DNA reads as TGTGCCAGCAGCGTAGGGACAGGGGGATTTAATTTCTACGAGCAGTACTTC. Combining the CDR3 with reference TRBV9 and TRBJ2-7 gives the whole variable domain DSGVTQTPKHLITATGQRVTLRCSPRSGDLSVYWYQQSLDQGLQFLIQYYNGEERAKGNILERFSAQQFPDLHSELNLSSLELGDSALYFCASSVGTGGFNFYEQYFGPGTRLTVT.

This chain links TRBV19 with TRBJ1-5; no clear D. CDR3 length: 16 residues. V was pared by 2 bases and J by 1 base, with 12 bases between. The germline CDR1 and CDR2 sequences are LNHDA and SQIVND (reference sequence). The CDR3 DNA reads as TGTGCCAGTAGTATAAGTTCGGTAGTAAGCAATCAGCCCCAGCATTTT. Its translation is CASSISSVVSNQPQHF.